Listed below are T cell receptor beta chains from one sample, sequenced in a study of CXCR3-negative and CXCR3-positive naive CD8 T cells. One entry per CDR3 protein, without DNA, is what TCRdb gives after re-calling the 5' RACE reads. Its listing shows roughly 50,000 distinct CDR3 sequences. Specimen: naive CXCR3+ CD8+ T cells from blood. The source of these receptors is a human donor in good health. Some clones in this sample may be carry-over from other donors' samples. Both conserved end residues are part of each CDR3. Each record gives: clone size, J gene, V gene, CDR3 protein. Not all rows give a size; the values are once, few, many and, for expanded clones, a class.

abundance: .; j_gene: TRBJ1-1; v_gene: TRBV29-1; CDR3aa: CSVGTGNTEAFF
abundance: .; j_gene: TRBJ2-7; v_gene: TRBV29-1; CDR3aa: CSVEIPGASRSSYEQYF
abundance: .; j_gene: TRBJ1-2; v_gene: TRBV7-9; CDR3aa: CASSLVPGPYGYTF
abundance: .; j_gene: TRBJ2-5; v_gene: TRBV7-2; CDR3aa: CASSLRTEETQYF
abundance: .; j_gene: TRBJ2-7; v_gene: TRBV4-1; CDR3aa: CASSHGASSSYEQYF
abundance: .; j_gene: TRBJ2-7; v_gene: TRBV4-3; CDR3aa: CASSQDVRGSSYEQYF
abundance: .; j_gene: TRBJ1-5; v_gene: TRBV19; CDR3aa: CASSILGNQPQHF
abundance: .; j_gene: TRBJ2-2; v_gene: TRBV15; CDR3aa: CATSARGLPNTGELFF
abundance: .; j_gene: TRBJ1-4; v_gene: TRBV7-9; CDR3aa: CASSPGVEKLFF
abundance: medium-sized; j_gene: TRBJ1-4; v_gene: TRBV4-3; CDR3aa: CASSQGTTNEKLFF
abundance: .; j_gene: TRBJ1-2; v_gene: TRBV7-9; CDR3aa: CASSVGQAYGYTF
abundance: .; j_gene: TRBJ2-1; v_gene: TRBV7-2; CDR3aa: CASSLGTETYNEQFF
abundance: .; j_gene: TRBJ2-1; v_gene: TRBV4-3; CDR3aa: CASSQYYNEQFF
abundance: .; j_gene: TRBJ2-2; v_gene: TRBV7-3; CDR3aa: CASSPTGPTGELFF
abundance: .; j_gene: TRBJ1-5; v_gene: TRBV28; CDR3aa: CASSLDGLGGQPQHF
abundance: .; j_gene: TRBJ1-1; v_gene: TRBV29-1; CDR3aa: CSVEFRGGNTEAFF
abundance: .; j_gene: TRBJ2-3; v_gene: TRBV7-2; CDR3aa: CASSPRLPDTQYF
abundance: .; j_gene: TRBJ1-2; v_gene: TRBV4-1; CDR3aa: CASTQGPLAYGYTF
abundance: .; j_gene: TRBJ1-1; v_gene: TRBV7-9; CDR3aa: CASSPAGFTEAFF
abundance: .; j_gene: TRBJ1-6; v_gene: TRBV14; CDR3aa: CASSPLGQGADINSPLHF
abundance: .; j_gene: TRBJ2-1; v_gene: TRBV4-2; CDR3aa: CASSRPSGGAYEQFF
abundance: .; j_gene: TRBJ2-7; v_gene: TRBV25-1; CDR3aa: CASSERQGSYEQYF
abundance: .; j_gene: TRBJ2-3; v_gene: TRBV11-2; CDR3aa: CASSLVAAPSTDTQYF
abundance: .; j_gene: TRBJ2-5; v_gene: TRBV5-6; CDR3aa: CASSLATEQETQYF
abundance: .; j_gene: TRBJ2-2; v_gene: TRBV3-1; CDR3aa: CASSQVVVSGPNTGELFF
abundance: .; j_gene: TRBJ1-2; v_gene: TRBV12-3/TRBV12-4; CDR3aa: CASSLKGVGYTF
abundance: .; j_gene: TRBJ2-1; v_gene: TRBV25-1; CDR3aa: CASSPGIYNEQFF
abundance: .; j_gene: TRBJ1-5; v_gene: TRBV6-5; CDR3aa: CASGTVLAQPQHF
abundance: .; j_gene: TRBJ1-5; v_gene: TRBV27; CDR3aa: CASRGTGIAAQPQHF
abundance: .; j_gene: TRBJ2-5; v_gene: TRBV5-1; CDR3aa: CASSLGGSGDEETQYF
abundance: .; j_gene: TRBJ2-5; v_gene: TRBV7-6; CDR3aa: CASSLASSGQARLVQETQYF
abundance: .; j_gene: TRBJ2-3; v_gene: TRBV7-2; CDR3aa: CASSLDSFSGTQYF
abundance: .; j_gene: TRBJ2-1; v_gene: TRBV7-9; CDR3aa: CANSLDRVGHEQFF
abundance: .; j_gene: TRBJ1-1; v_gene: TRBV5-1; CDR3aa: CASSPGAGVNTEAFF
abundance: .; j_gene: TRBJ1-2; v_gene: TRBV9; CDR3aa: CASSAGTGDGYTF
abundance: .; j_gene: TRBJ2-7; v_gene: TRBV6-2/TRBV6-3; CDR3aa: CSSSFRGSGEQYF
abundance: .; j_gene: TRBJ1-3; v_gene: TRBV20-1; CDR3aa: CSAHSRGRNTIYF
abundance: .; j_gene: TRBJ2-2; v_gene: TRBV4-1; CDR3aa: CASSPGLAGTTGELFF